This entry lists 24 T cell receptor beta chains sequenced from one sample in a study of blood T cells in healthy people across ages. A second PCR, run for about 6 to 11 cycles, used a sample-barcoded 5' primer plus a J-beta primer mix. MiXCR, applied by TCRdb to the 5' RACE reads, yields one record per CDR3 protein. The sample lists around 700,000 distinct CDR3 sequences; 20% to 30% were seen once. These sequences were also reported in another study, on T cells of mothers and their children.

Sample: blood. These receptor sequences come from a boy aged 5-17 years in good health.

The chain couples TRBV5-1 to TRBJ2-7; TRBD1 agrees at 8 bases. Germline loops: CDR1 SGHRS, CDR2 YFSETQ. The V and J ends lost 4 bases and 3 bases, in that order; junction bases with no gene match: 9. This CDR3 is 15 amino acids long. As DNA, the CDR3 is TGCGCCAGCAGCCCCGGGGACAGGATCAACTACGAGCAGTACTTC. This sequence encodes CASSPGDRINYEQYF.

This clonotype occurred a few times. This chain connects TRBV7-3 to TRBJ2-2, with a possible D match to TRBD2 (6 bases). Between the trimmed V and J ends, which lost 2 bases and 6 bases, there was a span of 19 bases. The germline gives CDR1 SGHTA, CDR2 FQGTGA. This CDR3 spans 17 amino acids. This chain's CDR3 is CASSLSSQAEGAGELFF. CDR3 coding DNA: TGTGCCAGCAGCTTATCGTCCCAAGCGGAGGGCGCCGGGGAGCTGTTTTTT. Based on the CDR3 plus reference TRBV7-3 and TRBJ2-2, the full variable domain is GAGVSQTPSNKVTEKGKYVELRCDPISGHTALYWYRQSLGQGPEFLIYFQGTGAADDSGLPNDRFFAVRPEGSVSTLKIQRTERGDSAVYLCASSLSSQAEGAGELFFGEGSRLTVL.

This clonotype was counted a few times. The rearrangement joins TRBV20-1 to TRBJ2-5, with TRBD2 identical over 9 bases. The end of the DNA fits TRBJ2-1 better, so the J call may be wrong. The CDR3 totals 15 residues. CDR1 and CDR2 from the germline V gene are DFQATT and SNEGSKA (reference sequence). The CDR3 is CSARVGGGAHNEQFF. As DNA, the CDR3 is TGCAGTGCTAGAGTAGGCGGGGGGGCCCACAATGAGCAGTTCTTC.

The V gene is TRBV11-1, the J gene TRBJ1-2; TRBD1 might be the D (6 bases). CDR3 length: 16 residues. Germline CDR1 reads SGHAT; CDR2 reads FQDESV (reference sequence). V lost 5 bases to trimming and J lost 8 bases, with 24 bases between them. CDR3: CASSGLGQLLEQGYTF. CDR3 nucleotide sequence: TGTGCCAGCAGCGGCCTAGGACAGCTACTTGAGCAGGGCTACACCTTC.

This clonotype was seen only a few times. The V call is TRBV4-1, the J call TRBJ2-5; D gene ambiguous. Germline values: CDR1 MGHRA, CDR2 YSYEKL. This CDR3 region has 15 residues. The V end lost 4 bases, the J end lost 1 base, and 13 bases lay between the germline ends. The DNA for the CDR3 is TGCGCCAGCAGCCCCAGAATGGGCGGCCAAGAGACCCAGTACTTC. This translates into CASSPRMGGQETQYF.

This clonotype has a handful of counts. The J gene is TRBJ2-5, the V gene TRBV28; D is unresolved. The V end was cut by 5 bases, the J end by 7 bases, with 20 bases between. The CDR3 length is 15 residues. Germline values: CDR1 MDHEN, CDR2 SYDVKM. The CDR3 DNA reads TGTGCCAGCAGTCTAATCACCGGGCCTAGTGGGACCCAGTACTTC. Its translation is CASSLITGPSGTQYF.

In its sample, this clonotype was seen a few times. The chain uses TRBV20-1 and TRBJ2-7; 7 nucleotides align to TRBD2. With 2 bases clipped from V and 3 bases from J, the junction kept 4 bases outside the gene matches. The CDR3 is made up of 13 amino acids. The germline gives CDR1 DFQATT, CDR2 SNEGSKA (reference sequence). The CDR3: CSARSGTRYEQYF. The CDR3 DNA is TGCAGTGCTAGAAGCGGGACTCGCTACGAGCAGTACTTC.

V usage is TRBV6-5 and J usage is TRBJ2-5, with 10 bases identical to TRBD1. There are 15 residues in the CDR3. Germline V gene lookup returns CDR1 MNHEY and CDR2 SVGAGI. J was trimmed by 3 bases and V by 6 bases; bases with no gene match: 7. CDR3 coding DNA: TGTGCCAGCAGCCCCTGGGGACAGGGGAAAGAGACCCAGTACTTC. Encoded protein: CASSPWGQGKETQYF.

This chain uses TRBV9 with TRBJ1-4; TRBD1 matches at 7 bases. V was clipped by 1 base and J by 8 bases; unmatched bases: 5. The V gene's germline CDR1 is SGDLS and CDR2 YYNGEE. This CDR3 has 14 amino acids. This CDR3 reads CASSVSGTDEKLFF. CDR3 DNA sequence: TGTGCCAGCAGCGTAAGCGGGACAGACGAAAAACTGTTTTTT.

Only a few counts were recorded for this clonotype. The chain joins TRBV2 to TRBJ2-7; possible D gene TRBD1, 6 bases. The germline CDR1 and CDR2 sequences are SNHLY and FYNNEI. The CDR3 is 13 residues long. V lost 10 bases and J lost 5, with 18 bases in between. CDR3: CAIQQGTGHEQYF. In DNA form, the CDR3 reads TGTGCCATACAACAGGGTACCGGCCACGAGCAGTACTTC.

This clonotype was picked up a small number of times. This chain connects TRBV29-1 to TRBJ2-5; 11 positions match TRBD2. The J call may be incorrect, as the DNA end agrees better with TRBJ2-1. The germline V gene has CDR1 SQVTM and CDR2 ANQGSEA. The CDR3 sequence is 17 residues long. The CDR3: CSVEGFSGRAMPSEQFF. CDR3 bases: TGCAGCGTTGAAGGTTTTAGCGGGAGGGCGATGCCCAGTGAGCAGTTCTTC.

The V and J genes are TRBV6-2 or TRBV6-3 and TRBJ1-1; a possible D gene is TRBD1 (6 bases). This CDR3 contains 14 residues. Germline assignment: CDR1 MNHEY and CDR2 SVGEGT. Trimming left V 6 bases short and J 3 bases short, with 14 bases between. This CDR3 reads CASSSGYRDTEAFF. In DNA, the CDR3 is TGTGCCAGCAGCAGTGGCTACAGGGACACTGAAGCTTTCTTT.

The genes are TRBV28 and TRBJ2-5, with 10 bases fitting TRBD2. The end of the DNA fits TRBJ2-7 better, so the J call may be wrong. CDR1 MDHEN and CDR2 SYDVKM come from the germline V gene. The CDR3 totals 17 residues. The CDR3 protein is CASSPPGSSGRAYEQYF. CDR3 nucleotide sequence: TGTGCCAGCAGTCCCCCGGGGTCGAGCGGGAGGGCCTACGAGCAGTACTTC.

The chain has TRBV20-1 and TRBJ2-1; 8 nucleotides align to TRBD2. V was pared by 2 bases and J by 3 bases, with 6 bases of the junction left unmatched. The germline V gene encodes CDR1 DFQATT and CDR2 SNEGSKA (reference sequence). CDR3 size: 15 residues. CDR3 loop: CSARQLAEDYNEQFF. CDR3 coding DNA: TGCAGTGCTAGACAACTAGCGGAGGACTACAATGAGCAGTTCTTC.

The rearrangement uses TRBV13 and TRBJ2-5, with 15 bases fitting TRBD2. TRBJ2-1 matches the DNA end more closely, so the J call is doubtful. The CDR3 is 19 amino acids. Germline CDR1 PRHDT, CDR2 FYEKMQ (reference sequence). CDR3 nucleotide sequence: TGTGCCAGCAGCTTTCCCCCTGGACTAGCGGGAGGGCCAAACAATGAGCAGTTCTTC. Its translation: CASSFPPGLAGGPNNEQFF.

The gene calls are TRBV5-1 and TRBJ2-5; 7 bases agree with TRBD1. The J call may not be correct, given that the DNA end is closer to TRBJ2-7. The germline V gene encodes CDR1 SGHRS and CDR2 YFSETQ. This CDR3 spans 15 amino acids. For the CDR3, the DNA is TGCGCCAGCAGCTTGGGCGGACAGGCGATGGACGAGCAGTACTTC. Its translation: CASSLGGQAMDEQYF.

At least ten counts were recorded for this clonotype. The J gene is TRBJ1-4, the V gene TRBV7-9, with D hard to call. Germline assignment: CDR1 SEHNR and CDR2 FQNEAQ (reference sequence). Trimming cost V 6 bases and J 2 bases, with 1 base left between them. The CDR3 spans 11 residues. The CDR3 is CASSTNEKLFF. The CDR3 coding sequence is TGTGCCAGCAGTACTAATGAAAAACTGTTTTTT.

The chain combines TRBV20-1 with TRBJ2-3; D is possibly TRBD2 (5 bases). The CDR3 is 15 residues long. The V gene lost 5 bases and the J gene lost 3 bases, with 18 bases spanning the gap. CDR1 is DFQATT and CDR2 is SNEGSKA in the germline V gene (reference sequence). The CDR3, as DNA: TGCAGTGCTCCCCCCGGAGTGAGGGAGACAGATACGCAGTATTTT. It codes for CSAPPGVRETDTQYF.

The chain joins TRBV7-3 to TRBJ1-6; D is unclear. Germline V gene data show CDR1 as SGHTA and CDR2 as FQGTGA. This CDR3 region has 14 residues. V lost 1 base, J lost 7 bases, and 8 bases lay in between. CDR3 bases: TGTGCCAGCAGCTTAAACTCCCAAAATTCACCCCTCCACTTT. Translation gives CASSLNSQNSPLHF.

This clonotype was seen a handful of times. The genes are TRBV7-6 and TRBJ2-5; the match to TRBD2 covers 7 bases. With the DNA end fitting TRBJ2-7 better, the J assignment may be wrong. Germline CDR1 is SGHVS and CDR2 is FNYEAQ. The CDR3 runs 15 residues. The CDR3 DNA sequence: TGTGCCAGCAGCTTAGCGCCGCGGGAGTCCCACGAGCAGTACTTC. Protein sequence: CASSLAPRESHEQYF.

This clonotype was seen only a few times. The gene calls are TRBV10-3 and TRBJ2-7; D tentatively fits TRBD1 or TRBD2 (6 bases each). CDR1 ENHRY and CDR2 SYGVKD come from the germline V gene. The CDR3 loop spans 14 amino acids. V was shortened by 3 bases and J by 5 bases, with 14 bases between the two germline ends. CDR3 loop: CAISERGGLHEQYF. CDR3 nucleotide sequence: TGTGCCATCAGTGAAAGAGGGGGGCTACACGAGCAGTACTTC.

The chain is built from TRBV3-1 and TRBJ2-5; TRBD2 is a possible D gene (5 bases). V gave up 1 base and J gave up 2 bases, with 14 bases separating them. The CDR3 runs 16 residues. The germline CDR1 and CDR2 sequences are LGHDT and YNNKEL (reference sequence). The CDR3, as DNA: TGTGCCAGCAGCCAAGGTGAGGGCCGAGGTCAAGAGACCCAGTACTTC. This gives the protein CASSQGEGRGQETQYF.

This chain links TRBV5-6 with TRBJ2-1; TRBD1 matches 9 bases. CDR3 length: 17 amino acids. V lost 0 bases, J lost 2 bases, and 6 bases stayed unmatched. Germline V gives CDR1 SGHDT, CDR2 YYEEEE. The CDR3, as DNA: TGTGCCAGCAGCTTGGGAGGACAGGGGACTCCCTACAATGAGCAGTTCTTC. This translates into CASSLGGQGTPYNEQFF.

In this sample, this clonotype turned up once. The V and J genes are TRBV2 and TRBJ2-1; TRBD1 matches at 9 bases. The germline CDR1 and CDR2 sequences are SNHLY and FYNNEI. V lost 5 bases to trimming and J lost 9 bases; unmatched junction nucleotides: 5. The CDR3 extends over 13 amino acids. Written as DNA, the CDR3 is TGTGCCAGCAGTCCACAGGGGGCGGTTGAGCAGTTCTTC. Encoded protein: CASSPQGAVEQFF.